This T cell receptor beta chain was retrieved from a study of blood T cell repertoires in COVID-19. V lost 5 bases to trimming and J lost 8 bases, with 22 bases between them. CDR3 length: 16 amino acids. Germline V gene data show CDR1 as PRHDT and CDR2 as FYEKMQ (reference sequence). As processed by the authors: Reference gene primer amplification gave estimated nucleated cell counts. Only in-frame clones appear in the TCRdb table, and some are missing; sequencing was by immunoSEQ multiplex PCR. V, J and clone size were drawn from that table, and D and trimming were deduced from the DNA. The data contain approximately 270,000 clones, roughly nine tenths of them singletons.

Sequences were obtained from peripheral blood. The V call is TRBV13, the J call TRBJ1-5; tentative D call: TRBD1 (5 bases). This receptor was obtained from a man aged 40-49 years with active or convalescent COVID-19. In DNA, the CDR3 is TGTGCCAGCAGCACATCTCGGGACTCCGGAGGGGAGCCCCAGCATTTT. Protein: CASSTSRDSGGEPQHF.